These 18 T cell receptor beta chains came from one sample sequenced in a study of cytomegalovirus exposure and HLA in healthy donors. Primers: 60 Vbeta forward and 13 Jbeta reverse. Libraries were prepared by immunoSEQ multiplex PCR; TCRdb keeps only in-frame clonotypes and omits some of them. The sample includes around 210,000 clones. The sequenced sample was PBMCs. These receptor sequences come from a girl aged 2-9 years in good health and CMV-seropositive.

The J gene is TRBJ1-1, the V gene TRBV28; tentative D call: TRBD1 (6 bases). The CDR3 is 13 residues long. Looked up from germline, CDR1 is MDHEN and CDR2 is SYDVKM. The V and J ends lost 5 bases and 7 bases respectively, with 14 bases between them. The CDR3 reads CASSTSGGLEAFF. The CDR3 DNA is TGTGCCAGCAGTACCTCCGGGGGGCTTGAAGCTTTCTTT.

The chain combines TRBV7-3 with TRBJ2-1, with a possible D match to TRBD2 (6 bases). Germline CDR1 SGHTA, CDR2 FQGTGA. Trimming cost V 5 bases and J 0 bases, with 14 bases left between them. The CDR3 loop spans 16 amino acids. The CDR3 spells CASSPTLASSYNEQFF. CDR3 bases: TGTGCCAGCAGCCCCACCCTAGCGAGCTCCTACAATGAGCAGTTCTTC.

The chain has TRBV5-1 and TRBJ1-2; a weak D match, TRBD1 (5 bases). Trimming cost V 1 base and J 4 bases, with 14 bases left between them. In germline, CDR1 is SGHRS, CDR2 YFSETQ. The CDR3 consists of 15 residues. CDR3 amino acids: CASSLSPGGFYGYTF. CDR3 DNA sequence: TGCGCCAGCAGCTTGAGCCCCGGGGGATTCTATGGCTACACCTTC.

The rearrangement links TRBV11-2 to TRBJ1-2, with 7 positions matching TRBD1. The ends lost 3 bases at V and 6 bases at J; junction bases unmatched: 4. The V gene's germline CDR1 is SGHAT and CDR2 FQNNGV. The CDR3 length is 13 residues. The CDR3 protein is CASSLGQYDGYTF. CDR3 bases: TGTGCCAGCAGCTTGGGACAGTACGATGGCTACACCTTC.

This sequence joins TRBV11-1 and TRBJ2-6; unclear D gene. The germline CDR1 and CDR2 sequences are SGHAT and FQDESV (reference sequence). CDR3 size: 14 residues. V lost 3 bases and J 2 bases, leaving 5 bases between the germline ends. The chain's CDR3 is CASSFGAGANVLTF. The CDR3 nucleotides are TGTGCCAGCAGCTTCGGAGCTGGGGCCAACGTCCTGACTTTC.

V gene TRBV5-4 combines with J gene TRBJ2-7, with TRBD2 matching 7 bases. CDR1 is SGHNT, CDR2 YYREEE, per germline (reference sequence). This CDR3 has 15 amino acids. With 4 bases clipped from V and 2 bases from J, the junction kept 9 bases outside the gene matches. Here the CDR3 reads CASSPSAGATYEQYF. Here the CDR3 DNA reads TGTGCCAGCAGCCCCTCTGCGGGAGCCACCTACGAGCAGTACTTC.

The chain's CDR3 is CASRRRDEKLFF. CDR3 bases: TGTGCCAGCAGACGGAGGGATGAAAAACTGTTTTTT. This chain uses TRBV28 with TRBJ1-4; D ambiguous. The CDR3 has 12 amino acids. Germline V gene sequence: CDR1 MDHEN, CDR2 SYDVKM. Trimming took 6 bases from V and 6 from J, leaving 8 bases between them.

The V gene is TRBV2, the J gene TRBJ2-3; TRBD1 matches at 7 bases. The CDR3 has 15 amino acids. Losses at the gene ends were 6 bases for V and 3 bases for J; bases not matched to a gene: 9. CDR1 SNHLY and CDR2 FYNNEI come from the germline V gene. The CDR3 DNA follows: TGTGCCAGCAGCGATTTTCGACAGGGAACAGATACGCAGTATTTT. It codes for CASSDFRQGTDTQYF.

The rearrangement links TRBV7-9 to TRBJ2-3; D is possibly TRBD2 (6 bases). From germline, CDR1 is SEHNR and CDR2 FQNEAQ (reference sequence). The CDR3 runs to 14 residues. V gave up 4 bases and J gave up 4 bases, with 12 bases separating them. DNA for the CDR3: TGTGCCAGCAGCTCCAGTGGGGAGGCAGATACGCAGTATTTT. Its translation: CASSSSGEADTQYF.

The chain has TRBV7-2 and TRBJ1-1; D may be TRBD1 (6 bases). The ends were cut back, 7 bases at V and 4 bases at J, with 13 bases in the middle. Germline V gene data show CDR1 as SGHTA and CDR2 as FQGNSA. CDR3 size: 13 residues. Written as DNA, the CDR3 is TGTGCCAGCATCGCCAGGGGAAGCACTGAAGCTTTCTTT. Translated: CASIARGSTEAFF.

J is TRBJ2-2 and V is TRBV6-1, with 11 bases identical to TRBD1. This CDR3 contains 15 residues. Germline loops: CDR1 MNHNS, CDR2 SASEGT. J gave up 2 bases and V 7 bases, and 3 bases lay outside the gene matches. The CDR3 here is CASTGTGGNTGELFF. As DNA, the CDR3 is TGTGCCAGCACCGGGACAGGGGGAAACACCGGGGAGCTGTTTTTT.

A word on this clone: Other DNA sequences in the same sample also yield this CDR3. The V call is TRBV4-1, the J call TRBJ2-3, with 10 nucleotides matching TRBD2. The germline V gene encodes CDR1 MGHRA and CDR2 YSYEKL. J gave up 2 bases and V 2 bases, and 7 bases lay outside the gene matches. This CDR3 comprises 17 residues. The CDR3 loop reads CASSQILAGVSTDTQYF. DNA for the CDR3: TGCGCCAGCAGCCAAATCCTAGCGGGAGTCTCCACAGATACGCAGTATTTT.

CDR3 region: CASSVGGQAYTEAFF. The CDR3 DNA is TGTGCCAGCAGCGTAGGGGGACAGGCCTACACTGAAGCTTTCTTT. This chain uses TRBV9 with TRBJ1-1; 8 nucleotides align to TRBD1. V shed 0 bases, J shed 3 bases, and the junction held 4 bases outside the gene matches. The CDR3 sequence is 15 residues long. Germline V CDR1 and CDR2: SGDLS, YYNGEE.

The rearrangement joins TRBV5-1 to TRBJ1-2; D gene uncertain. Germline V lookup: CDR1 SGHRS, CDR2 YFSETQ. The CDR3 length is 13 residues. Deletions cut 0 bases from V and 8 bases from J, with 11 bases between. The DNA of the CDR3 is TGCGCCAGCAGCTTGGGTCATGGGGAGGGCTACACCTTC. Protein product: CASSLGHGEGYTF. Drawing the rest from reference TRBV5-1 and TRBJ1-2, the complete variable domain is KAGVTQTPRYLIKTRGQQVTLSCSPISGHRSVSWYQQTPGQGLQFLFEYFSETQRNKGNFPGRFSGRQFSNSRSEMNVSTLELGDSALYLCASSLGHGEGYTFGSGTRLTVV.

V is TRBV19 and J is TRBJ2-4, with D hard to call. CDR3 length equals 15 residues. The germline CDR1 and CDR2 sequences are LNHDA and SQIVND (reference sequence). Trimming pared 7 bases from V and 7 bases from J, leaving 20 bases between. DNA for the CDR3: TGTGCCAGTACCGCCAATTCCGGTAGCCGGAACATTCAGTACTTC. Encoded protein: CASTANSGSRNIQYF.

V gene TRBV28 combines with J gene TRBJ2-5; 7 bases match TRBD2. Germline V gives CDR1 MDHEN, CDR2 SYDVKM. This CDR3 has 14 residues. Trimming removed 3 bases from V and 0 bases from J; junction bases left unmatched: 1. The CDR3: CASSFSGYQETQYF. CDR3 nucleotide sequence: TGTGCCAGCAGTTTTAGCGGGTACCAAGAGACCCAGTACTTC.

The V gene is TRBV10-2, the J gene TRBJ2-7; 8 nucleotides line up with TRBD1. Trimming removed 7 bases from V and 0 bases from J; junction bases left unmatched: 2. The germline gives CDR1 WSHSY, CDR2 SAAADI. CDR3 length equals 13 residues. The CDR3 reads CASKGQDSYEQYF. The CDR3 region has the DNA TGCGCCAGCAAGGGACAGGACTCCTACGAGCAGTACTTC.

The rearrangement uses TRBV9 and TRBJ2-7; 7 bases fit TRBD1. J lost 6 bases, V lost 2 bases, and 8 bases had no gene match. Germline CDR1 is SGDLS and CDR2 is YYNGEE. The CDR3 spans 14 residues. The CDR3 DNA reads TGTGCCAGCAGCGTTACAGGGGCTTCGGTCGAGCAGTACTTC. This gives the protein CASSVTGASVEQYF.